This TCR beta chain was documented in a study of shared clonotypes between healthy human individuals. Germline V gene sequence: CDR1 GTSNPN, CDR2 SVGIG (reference sequence). CDR3 length: 14 amino acids. V lost 5 bases, J lost 2 bases, and 14 bases lay in between. Donors were healthy HIV-negative adults without recently reported acute infections or vaccinations. Among the donors, all were Caucasian adults who lived in Nashville, Tennessee. Each subset's genomic DNA was split evenly across several immunoSEQ plates. Unsorted PBMC DNA was sequenced on ten immunoSEQ deep assay plates. Generated by immunoSEQ multiplex PCR, the TCRdb table keeps only in-frame clones and is missing some. The sample carries about 490,000 clones, around three quarters recorded once.

The sequence was collected from a woman in her 40s in good health. Some clones in this sample may be carry-over from other donors' samples. The J gene is TRBJ2-3, the V gene TRBV30; possibly TRBD1 for D (6 bases). Sequenced: PBMCs. CDR3 bases: TGTGCCTGGGACCGGGACACCTCCACAGATACGCAGTATTTT. This codes for CAWDRDTSTDTQYF.